This T cell receptor beta chain is drawn from a study of cytomegalovirus exposure and HLA in healthy donors. The study ran its PCR with 60 Vbeta and 13 Jbeta primers. Assay used: immunoSEQ multiplex PCR; TCRdb lists only in-frame clones, some missing. This listing includes some 41,000 clones. Germline CDR1 is GTSNPN and CDR2 is SVGIG (reference sequence). This CDR3 contains 12 residues. The V gene lost 4 bases and the J gene lost 4 bases, with 10 bases spanning the gap. V and J are TRBV30 and TRBJ2-5, with D maybe TRBD2 (6 bases). The sequencing sample was made of PBMCs. This sequence originates from a male donor in good health and CMV-seronegative. The CDR3 loop reads CAWTGRGETQYF. The CDR3 DNA reads TGTGCCTGGACAGGGCGGGGAGAGACCCAGTACTTC.